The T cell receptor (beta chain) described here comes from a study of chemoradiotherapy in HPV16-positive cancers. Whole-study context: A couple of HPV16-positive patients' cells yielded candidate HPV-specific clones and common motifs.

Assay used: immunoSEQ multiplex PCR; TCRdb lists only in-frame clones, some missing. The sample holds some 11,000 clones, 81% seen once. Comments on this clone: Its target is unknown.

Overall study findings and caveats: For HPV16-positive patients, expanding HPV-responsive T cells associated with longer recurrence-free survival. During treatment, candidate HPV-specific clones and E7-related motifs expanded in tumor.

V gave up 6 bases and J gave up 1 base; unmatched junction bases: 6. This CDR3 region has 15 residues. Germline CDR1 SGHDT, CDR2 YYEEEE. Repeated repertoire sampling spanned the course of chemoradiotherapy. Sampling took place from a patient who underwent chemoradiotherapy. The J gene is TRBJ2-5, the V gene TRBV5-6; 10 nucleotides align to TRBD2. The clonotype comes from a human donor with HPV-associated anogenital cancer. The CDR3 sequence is CASNSGGSFQETQYF. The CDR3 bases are TGTGCCAGCAATAGCGGGGGGTCGTTCCAAGAGACCCAGTACTTC. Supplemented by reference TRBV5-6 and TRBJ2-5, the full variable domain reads DAGVTQSPTHLIKTRGQQVTLRCSPKSGHDTVSWYQQALGQGPQFIFQYYEEEERQRGNFPDRFSGHQFPNYSSELNVNALLLGDSALYLCASNSGGSFQETQYFGPGTRLLVL.